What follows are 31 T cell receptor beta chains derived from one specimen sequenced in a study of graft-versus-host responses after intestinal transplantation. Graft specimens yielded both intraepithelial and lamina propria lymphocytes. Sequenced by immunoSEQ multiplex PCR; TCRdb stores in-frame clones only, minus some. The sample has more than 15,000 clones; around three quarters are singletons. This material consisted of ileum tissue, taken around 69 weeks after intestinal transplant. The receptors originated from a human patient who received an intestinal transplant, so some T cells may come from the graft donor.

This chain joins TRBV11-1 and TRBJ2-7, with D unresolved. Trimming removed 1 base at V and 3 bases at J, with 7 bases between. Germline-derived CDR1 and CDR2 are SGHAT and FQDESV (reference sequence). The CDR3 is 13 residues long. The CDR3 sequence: CASSLVDGYEQYF. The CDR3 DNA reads TGTGCCAGCAGCTTAGTCGACGGCTACGAGCAGTACTTC.

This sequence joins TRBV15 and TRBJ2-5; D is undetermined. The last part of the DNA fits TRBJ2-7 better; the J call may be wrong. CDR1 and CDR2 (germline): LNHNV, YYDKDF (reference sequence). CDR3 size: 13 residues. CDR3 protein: CATSREVSYEQYF. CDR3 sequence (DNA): TGTGCCACCAGCAGAGAGGTTTCCTACGAGCAGTACTTC.

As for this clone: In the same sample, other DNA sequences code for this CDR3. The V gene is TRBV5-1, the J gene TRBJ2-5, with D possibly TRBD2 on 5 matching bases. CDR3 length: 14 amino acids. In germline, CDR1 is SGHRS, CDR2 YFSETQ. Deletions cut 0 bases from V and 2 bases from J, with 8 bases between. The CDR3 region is CASSLGGLQETQYF. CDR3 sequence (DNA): TGCGCCAGCAGCTTGGGAGGGCTGCAAGAGACCCAGTACTTC.

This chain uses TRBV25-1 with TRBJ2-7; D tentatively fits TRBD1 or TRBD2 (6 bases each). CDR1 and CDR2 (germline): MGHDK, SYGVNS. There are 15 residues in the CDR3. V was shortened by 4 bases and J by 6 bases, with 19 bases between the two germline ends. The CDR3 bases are TGTGCCAGCAGTGTCCGTGGGGGGCTTGGATCCGAGCAGTACTTC. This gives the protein CASSVRGGLGSEQYF.

CDR3 in amino acids: CASSYGAGEQYF. The CDR3 DNA follows: TGTGCCAGCAGTTACGGGGCGGGCGAGCAGTACTTC. This chain uses TRBV6-5 with TRBJ2-7; D is possibly TRBD1 or TRBD2 (5 bases each). Germline values: CDR1 MNHEY, CDR2 SVGAGI. This CDR3 is built from 12 residues. V lost 2 bases and J 6 bases, leaving 8 bases between the germline ends.

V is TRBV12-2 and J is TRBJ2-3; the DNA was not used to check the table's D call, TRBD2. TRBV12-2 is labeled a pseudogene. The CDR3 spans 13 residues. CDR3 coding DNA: TGTGCAAGTCGCCCTAGCGGAACAGATACGCAGTATTTT. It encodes CASRPSGTDTQYF.

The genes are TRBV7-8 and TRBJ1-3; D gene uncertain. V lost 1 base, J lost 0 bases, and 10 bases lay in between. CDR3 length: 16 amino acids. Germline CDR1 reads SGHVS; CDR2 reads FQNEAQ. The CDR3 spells CASSLVGLDSGNTIYF. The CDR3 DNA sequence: TGTGCCAGCAGCTTAGTTGGCCTCGACTCTGGAAACACCATATATTTT.

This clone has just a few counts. CDR3 in DNA: TGTGCCAGCAGCCCGGGGGCGCCAGGGGCCTTCTATGGCTACACCTTC. This codes for CASSPGAPGAFYGYTF. The V and J genes are TRBV4-2 and TRBJ1-2, with D possibly TRBD1 on 6 matching bases. The germline V and J ends were trimmed by 4 bases and 4 bases, with 19 bases remaining between them. The germline V gene has CDR1 LGHNA and CDR2 YNFKEQ. The CDR3 is made up of 16 amino acids.

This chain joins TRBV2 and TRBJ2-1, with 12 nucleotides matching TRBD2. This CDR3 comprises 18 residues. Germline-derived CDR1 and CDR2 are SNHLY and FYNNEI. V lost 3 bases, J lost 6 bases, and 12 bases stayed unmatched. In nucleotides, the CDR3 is TGTGCCAGCAGTGAGTTTCTCCCCGGACTAGCGGGGTCCAATGAGCAGTTCTTC. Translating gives CASSEFLPGLAGSNEQFF.

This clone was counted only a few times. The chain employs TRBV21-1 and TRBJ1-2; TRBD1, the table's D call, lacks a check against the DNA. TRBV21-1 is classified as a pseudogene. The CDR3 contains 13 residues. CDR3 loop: CATRFQGAYGYTF. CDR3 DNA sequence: TGTGCCACCCGATTCCAGGGGGCATATGGCTACACCTTC.

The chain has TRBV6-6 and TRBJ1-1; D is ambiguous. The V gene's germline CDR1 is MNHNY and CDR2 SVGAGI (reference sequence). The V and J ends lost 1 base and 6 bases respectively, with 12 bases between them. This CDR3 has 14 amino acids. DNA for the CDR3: TGTGCCAGCAGTTACTTTACACGGCAGCCTGAAGCTTTCTTT. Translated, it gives CASSYFTRQPEAFF.

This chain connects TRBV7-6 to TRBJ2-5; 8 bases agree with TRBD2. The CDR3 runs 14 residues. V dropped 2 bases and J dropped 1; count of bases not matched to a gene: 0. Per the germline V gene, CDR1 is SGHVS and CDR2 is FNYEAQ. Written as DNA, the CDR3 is TGTGCCAGCAGCTTACTAGCGGGCCAAGAGACCCAGTACTTC. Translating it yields CASSLLAGQETQYF.

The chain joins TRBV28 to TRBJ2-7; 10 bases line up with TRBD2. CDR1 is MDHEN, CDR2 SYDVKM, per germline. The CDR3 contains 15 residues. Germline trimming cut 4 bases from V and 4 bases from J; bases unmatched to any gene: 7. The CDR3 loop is CASSSLAGVLYEQYF. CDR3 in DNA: TGTGCCAGCAGTTCTCTAGCGGGAGTCTTGTACGAGCAGTACTTC. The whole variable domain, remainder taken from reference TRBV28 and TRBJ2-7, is DVKVTQSSRYLVKRTGEKVFLECVQDMDHENMFWYRQDPGLGLRLIYFSYDVKMKEKGDIPEGYSVSREKKERFSLILESASTNQTSMYLCASSSLAGVLYEQYFGPGTRLTVT.

CDR3 sequence reads: CASGTNSYNEQFF. The CDR3 nucleotides read TGTGCCAGCGGGACAAACTCCTACAATGAGCAGTTCTTC. The rearrangement links TRBV11-3 to TRBJ2-1; possibly TRBD1 for D (6 bases). V lost 8 bases and J 0 bases, leaving 8 bases between the germline ends. The CDR3 contains 13 residues. Per the germline V gene, CDR1 is SGHNT and CDR2 is YENEEA.

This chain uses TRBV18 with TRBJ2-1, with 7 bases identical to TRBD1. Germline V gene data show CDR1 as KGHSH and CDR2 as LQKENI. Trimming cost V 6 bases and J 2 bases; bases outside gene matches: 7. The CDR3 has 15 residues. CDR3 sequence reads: CASSGQRSAYNEQFF. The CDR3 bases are TGTGCCAGCTCGGGACAGCGGAGCGCCTACAATGAGCAGTTCTTC.

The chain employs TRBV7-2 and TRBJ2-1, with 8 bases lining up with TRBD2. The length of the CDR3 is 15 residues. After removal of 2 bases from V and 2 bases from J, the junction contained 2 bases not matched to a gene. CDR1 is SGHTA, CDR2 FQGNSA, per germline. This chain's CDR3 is CASSLSGGAYNEQFF. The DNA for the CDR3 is TGTGCCAGCAGCTTATCCGGGGGGGCCTACAATGAGCAGTTCTTC.

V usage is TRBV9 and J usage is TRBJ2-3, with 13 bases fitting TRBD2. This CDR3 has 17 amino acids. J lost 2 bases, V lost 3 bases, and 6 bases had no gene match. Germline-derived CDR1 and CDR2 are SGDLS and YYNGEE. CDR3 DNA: TGTGCCAGCAGCGGCCGGACTAGCGGGGGACCCACAGATACGCAGTATTTT. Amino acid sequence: CASSGRTSGGPTDTQYF.

CDR3 DNA sequence: TGTGCCAGCGGGCAGAACCAAGAGACCCAGTACTTC. This sequence encodes CASGQNQETQYF. The V and J genes are TRBV2 and TRBJ2-5; D uncertain. The germline CDR1 and CDR2 sequences are SNHLY and FYNNEI. CDR3 length: 12 residues. Between the trimmed V and J ends, which lost 8 bases and 0 bases, there was a span of 7 bases. Filled out from reference TRBV2 and TRBJ2-5, the complete variable domain reads EPEVTQTPSHQVTQMGQEVILRCVPISNHLYFYWYRQILGQKVEFLVSFYNNEISEKSEIFDDQFSVERPDGSNFTLKIRSTKLEDSAMYFCASGQNQETQYFGPGTRLLVL.

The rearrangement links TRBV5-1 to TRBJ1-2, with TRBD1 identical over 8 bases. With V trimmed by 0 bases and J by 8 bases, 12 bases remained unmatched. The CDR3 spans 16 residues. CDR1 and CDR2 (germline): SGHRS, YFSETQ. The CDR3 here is CASSLVLGTGGKGYTF. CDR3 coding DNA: TGCGCCAGCAGCTTGGTCCTTGGGACAGGAGGCAAAGGCTACACCTTC.

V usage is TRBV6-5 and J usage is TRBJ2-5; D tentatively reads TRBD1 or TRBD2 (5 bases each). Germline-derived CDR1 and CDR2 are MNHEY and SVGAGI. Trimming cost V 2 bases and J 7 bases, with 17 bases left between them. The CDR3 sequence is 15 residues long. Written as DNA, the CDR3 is TGTGCCAGCAGTTACGGGGACCCCGGTCAGGTGACCCAGTACTTC. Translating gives CASSYGDPGQVTQYF.

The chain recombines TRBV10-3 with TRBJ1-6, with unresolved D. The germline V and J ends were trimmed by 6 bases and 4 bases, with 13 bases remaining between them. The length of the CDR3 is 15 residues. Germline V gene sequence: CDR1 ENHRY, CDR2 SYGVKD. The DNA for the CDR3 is TGTGCCATCAGCCCAACGGCGGAGTATAATTCACCCCTCCACTTT. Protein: CAISPTAEYNSPLHF.

The CDR3 sequence: CASSLSVRGAYEQYF. DNA of the CDR3: TGTGCCAGCAGTTTATCGGTCAGGGGAGCCTACGAGCAGTACTTC. The J gene is TRBJ2-7, the V gene TRBV27; D is possibly TRBD1 (6 bases). The CDR3 contains 15 residues. The V gene's germline CDR1 is MNHEY and CDR2 SMNVEV (reference sequence). Deletions cut 0 bases from V and 2 bases from J, with 11 bases between.

The CDR3 DNA is TGTGCCAGTAGTATATTCGCCCCCGGGGCCAATTCACCCCTCCACTTT. It codes for CASSIFAPGANSPLHF. The chain has TRBV19 and TRBJ1-6; D might be TRBD1 (5 bases). Germline CDR1 LNHDA, CDR2 SQIVND (reference sequence). The V and J ends lost 2 bases and 7 bases respectively, with 15 bases between them. This CDR3 is built from 16 residues.

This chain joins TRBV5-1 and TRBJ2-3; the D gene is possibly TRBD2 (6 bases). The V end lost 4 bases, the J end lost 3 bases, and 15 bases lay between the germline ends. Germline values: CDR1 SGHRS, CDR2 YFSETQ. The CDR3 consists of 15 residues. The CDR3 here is CASSPGDRFTDTQYF. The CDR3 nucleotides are TGCGCCAGCAGCCCGGGGGACCGGTTTACAGATACGCAGTATTTT.

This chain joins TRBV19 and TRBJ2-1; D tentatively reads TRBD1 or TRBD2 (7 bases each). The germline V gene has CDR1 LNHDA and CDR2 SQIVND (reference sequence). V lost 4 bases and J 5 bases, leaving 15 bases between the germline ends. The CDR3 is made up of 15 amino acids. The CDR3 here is CASSTRQGGNNEQFF. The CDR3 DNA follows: TGTGCCAGTAGTACCCGACAGGGAGGGAACAATGAGCAGTTCTTC.

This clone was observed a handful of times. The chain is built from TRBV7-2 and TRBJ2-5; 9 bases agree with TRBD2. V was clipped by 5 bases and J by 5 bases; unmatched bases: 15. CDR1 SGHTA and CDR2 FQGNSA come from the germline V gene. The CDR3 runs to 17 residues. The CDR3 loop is CASSPQGGGRGDETQYF. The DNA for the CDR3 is TGTGCCAGCAGCCCCCAAGGGGGCGGGAGGGGTGACGAGACCCAGTACTTC. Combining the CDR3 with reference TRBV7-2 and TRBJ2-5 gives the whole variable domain GAGVSQSPSNKVTEKGKDVELRCDPISGHTALYWYRQSLGQGLEFLIYFQGNSAPDKSGLPSDRFSAERTGGSVSTLTIQRTQQEDSAVYLCASSPQGGGRGDETQYFGPGTRLLVL.

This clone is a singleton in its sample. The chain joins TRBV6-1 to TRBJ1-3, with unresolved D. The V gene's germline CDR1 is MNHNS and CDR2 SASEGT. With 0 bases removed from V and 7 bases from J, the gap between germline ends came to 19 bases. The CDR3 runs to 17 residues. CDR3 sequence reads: CASSEALLGQFRNTIYF. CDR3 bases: TGTGCCAGCAGTGAAGCGCTCCTTGGCCAGTTTAGGAACACCATATATTTT.

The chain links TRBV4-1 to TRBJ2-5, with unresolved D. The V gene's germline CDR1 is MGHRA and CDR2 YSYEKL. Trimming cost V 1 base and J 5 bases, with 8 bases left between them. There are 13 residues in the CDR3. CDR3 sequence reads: CASSQVGWETQYF. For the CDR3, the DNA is TGCGCCAGCAGCCAAGTTGGTTGGGAGACCCAGTACTTC.

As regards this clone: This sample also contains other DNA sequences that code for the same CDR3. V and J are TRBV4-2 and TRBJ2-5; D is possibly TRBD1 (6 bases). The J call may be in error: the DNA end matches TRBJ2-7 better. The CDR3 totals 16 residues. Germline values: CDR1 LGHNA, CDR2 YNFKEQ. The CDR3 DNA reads TGTGCCAGCAGCCAAGTTGGAACAGGGTCCCCCTACGAGCAGTACTTC. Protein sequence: CASSQVGTGSPYEQYF.

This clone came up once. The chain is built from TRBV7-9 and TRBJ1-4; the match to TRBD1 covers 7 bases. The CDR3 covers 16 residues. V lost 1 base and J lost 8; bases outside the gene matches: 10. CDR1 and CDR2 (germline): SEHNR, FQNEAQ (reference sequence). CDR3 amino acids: CASSLGAYRGGEKLFF. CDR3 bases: TGTGCCAGCAGCTTAGGGGCTTACAGGGGAGGAGAAAAACTGTTTTTT.

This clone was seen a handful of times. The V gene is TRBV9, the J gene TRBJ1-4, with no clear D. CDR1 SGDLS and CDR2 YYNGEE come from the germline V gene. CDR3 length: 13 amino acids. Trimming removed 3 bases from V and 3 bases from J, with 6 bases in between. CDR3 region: CASSGRANEKLFF. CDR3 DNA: TGTGCCAGCAGCGGGAGGGCTAATGAAAAACTGTTTTTT.